These 27 T cell receptor beta chains came from one sample sequenced in a study of neurological immune-mediated disorders. TCRdb itself ran the 5' RACE reads through MiXCR, one entry per CDR3 protein. Among more than 75,000 distinct CDR3 sequences, under 13% were seen once, and the ten largest hold around 2%. Sequences were obtained from PBMCs. The receptors come from a man aged 40-49 years in good health.

Many counts were recorded for this clonotype. The chain couples TRBV5-1 to TRBJ2-7; D gene uncertain. The CDR3 consists of 13 residues. Germline V CDR1 and CDR2: SGHRS, YFSETQ. V shed 0 bases and J shed 3 bases, with 7 bases lying between them. CDR3 in amino acids: CASSLAAHYEQYF. The CDR3, as DNA: TGCGCCAGCAGCTTGGCAGCCCACTACGAGCAGTACTTC.

Only a few counts were recorded for this clonotype. The CDR3 nucleotides read TGTGCCAGCAGCCAAGAGACAGGACCTCAAGAGACCCAGTACTTC. Amino acid sequence: CASSQETGPQETQYF. The rearrangement joins TRBV3-1 to TRBJ2-5, with D perhaps TRBD1 (6 bases). The germline V and J ends were trimmed by 0 bases and 2 bases, with 10 bases remaining between them. Germline values: CDR1 LGHDT, CDR2 YNNKEL (reference sequence). The CDR3 sequence is 15 residues long.

In its sample, this clonotype was seen many times. This chain uses TRBV10-3 with TRBJ2-2, with D uncertain. Germline CDR1 ENHRY, CDR2 SYGVKD. Trimming took off 6 bases at V and 1 base at J, with 6 bases between the two ends. The CDR3 extends over 13 amino acids. CDR3 nucleotide sequence: TGTGCCATCAGACTCGGGAACACCGGGGAGCTGTTTTTT. Translation gives CAIRLGNTGELFF.

This clonotype occurred a few times. J is TRBJ1-5 and V is TRBV6-6; 7 nucleotides align to TRBD1. The CDR3 consists of 14 residues. Per germline, CDR1 MNHNY and CDR2 SVGAGI (reference sequence). J lost 5 bases, V lost 8 bases, and 9 bases had no gene match. The CDR3 loop is CASASTGRDQPQHF. The CDR3 DNA reads TGTGCCAGCGCTTCGACAGGGAGAGATCAGCCCCAGCATTTT.

The chain carries TRBV20-1 and TRBJ2-3, with D tentatively TRBD1 (8 bases). The V end lost 6 bases, the J end lost 3 bases, and 25 bases lay between the germline ends. Germline CDR1 DFQATT, CDR2 SNEGSKA (reference sequence). The CDR3 consists of 17 residues. Here the CDR3 reads CSARTTFGQGGTDTQYF. Written as DNA, the CDR3 is TGCAGTGCCCGTACGACTTTTGGACAGGGAGGGACAGATACGCAGTATTTT.

This clonotype was observed at least ten times. The J gene is TRBJ1-2, the V gene TRBV28, with D perhaps matching TRBD1 (5 bases). Germline V gives CDR1 MDHEN, CDR2 SYDVKM. The CDR3 runs to 15 residues. V was trimmed by 4 bases and J by 2 bases, leaving 14 bases between them. CDR3 amino acids: CASSSTGTVNYGYTF. Here the CDR3 DNA reads TGTGCCAGCAGTTCGACCGGGACCGTAAACTATGGCTACACCTTC.

This clonotype showed up many times. The germline gene is not matched at one end of the junction; a read error may be the cause. V is TRBV5-1 and J is TRBJ2-7; TRBD2 agrees at 7 bases. The germline CDR1 and CDR2 sequences are SGHRS and YFSETQ. The CDR3 is 12 amino acids. The CDR3 protein is CASSSLAYEQYF. For the CDR3, the DNA is TGTGCCAGCAGCTCACTAGCGTACGAGCAGTACTTC.

This clonotype qualifies as medium-sized (0.01 to 0.1%). The chain couples TRBV19 to TRBJ2-7; D not certain. Germline CDR1 and CDR2: LNHDA and SQIVND (reference sequence). V was pared by 1 base and J by 5 bases, with 12 bases between. CDR3 size: 14 residues. The CDR3 nucleotides are TGTGCCAGTAGTATAGGGGAAGTCCAGGACGAGCAGTACTTC. Translating it yields CASSIGEVQDEQYF.

This chain links TRBV7-2 with TRBJ2-1; D gene ambiguous. Germline V gene lookup returns CDR1 SGHTA and CDR2 FQGNSA. V was shortened by 3 bases and J by 8 bases, with 5 bases between the two germline ends. CDR3 length: 11 amino acids. The CDR3 reads CASSFRDEQFF. The CDR3 nucleotides read TGTGCCAGCAGCTTTCGCGATGAGCAGTTCTTC. The full variable domain, in which reference TRBV7-2 and TRBJ2-1 provide the parts outside the CDR3, is GAGVSQSPSNKVTEKGKDVELRCDPISGHTALYWYRQSLGQGLEFLIYFQGNSAPDKSGLPSDRFSAERTGGSVSTLTIQRTQQEDSAVYLCASSFRDEQFFGPGTRLTVL.

This clonotype was counted many times. This chain uses TRBV7-8 with TRBJ1-1; D gene uncertain. The CDR3 is 14 amino acids. The germline CDR1 and CDR2 sequences are SGHVS and FQNEAQ. Trimming shortened V by 7 bases and J by 0 bases, and 12 bases separated the two germline ends. This CDR3 is CASKSRYMNTEAFF. CDR3 sequence (DNA): TGTGCCAGCAAATCCAGATACATGAACACTGAAGCTTTCTTT.

This clonotype came up once. The chain recombines TRBV6-5 with TRBJ2-7; TRBD1 matches at 11 bases. Trimming took 0 bases from V and 3 from J; bases not matched to a gene: 1. The CDR3 spans 15 residues. Germline loops: CDR1 MNHEY, CDR2 SVGAGI. The CDR3 region has the DNA TGTGCCAGCAGTTACTCCGGGACAGGGGGCTACGAGCAGTACTTC. Amino acid sequence: CASSYSGTGGYEQYF.

Points on this clonotype: It may be a read error: a sequence one base away is much more abundant. The CDR3 loop reads CASSQQWETQYF. The CDR3 nucleotides are TGTGCCAGCAGCCAACAGTGGGAGACCCAGTACTTC. V usage is TRBV3-1 and J usage is TRBJ2-5; no reliable D call. V was pared by 2 bases and J by 5 bases, with 6 bases between. Germline CDR1 is LGHDT and CDR2 is YNNKEL (reference sequence). The CDR3 has 12 amino acids.

Many counts were recorded for this clonotype. The chain combines TRBV5-1 with TRBJ2-2; D is perhaps TRBD2 (6 bases). The length of the CDR3 is 16 residues. Germline loops: CDR1 SGHRS, CDR2 YFSETQ. The V end was cut by 2 bases, the J end by 4 bases, with 15 bases between. The CDR3 loop reads CASSFGEVRVTGELFF. The CDR3, as DNA: TGCGCCAGCAGCTTCGGGGAGGTCAGAGTCACCGGGGAGCTGTTTTTT. Full variable domain (rest looked up from reference TRBV5-1 and TRBJ2-2): KAGVTQTPRYLIKTRGQQVTLSCSPISGHRSVSWYQQTPGQGLQFLFEYFSETQRNKGNFPGRFSGRQFSNSRSEMNVSTLELGDSALYLCASSFGEVRVTGELFFGEGSRLTVL.

The chain joins TRBV7-2 to TRBJ2-1, with 8 bases identical to TRBD2. Germline V gene sequence: CDR1 SGHTA, CDR2 FQGNSA. The CDR3 runs 15 residues. The ends lost 2 bases at V and 8 bases at J; junction bases unmatched: 8. CDR3 loop: CASSLLSGGTDEQFF. In DNA, the CDR3 is TGTGCCAGCAGCTTATTAAGCGGGGGTACGGATGAGCAGTTCTTC.

The chain recombines TRBV11-2 with TRBJ2-1, with 7 bases aligning to TRBD2. Germline-derived CDR1 and CDR2 are SGHAT and FQNNGV. The CDR3 sequence is 16 residues long. V was pared by 1 base and J by 10 bases, with 13 bases of the junction left unmatched. CDR3 DNA: TGTGCCAGCAGCTTAGGTAGGGGACTATCGGCCGTGGAGCAGTTCTTC. Translation gives CASSLGRGLSAVEQFF. Supplemented by reference TRBV11-2 and TRBJ2-1, the full variable domain reads EAGVAQSPRYKIIEKRQSVAFWCNPISGHATLYWYQQILGQGPKLLIQFQNNGVVDDSQLPKDRFSAERLKGVDSTLKIQPAKLEDSAVYLCASSLGRGLSAVEQFFGPGTRLTVL.

This clonotype has a count of ten or more. The CDR3: CASSTGGGLYGYTF. In nucleotides, the CDR3 is TGTGCCAGCAGTACAGGGGGAGGACTTTATGGCTACACCTTC. The chain is built from TRBV27 and TRBJ1-2; TRBD1 matches at 8 bases. Germline lookup yields CDR1 MNHEY and CDR2 SMNVEV (reference sequence). The CDR3 length is 14 residues. After removal of 5 bases from V and 5 bases from J, the junction contained 7 bases not matched to a gene.

Concerning this clonotype: A read error is possible here, since a much larger clone lies one base away. The CDR3 DNA is TGCAGTGCTAGCTCACGGGGTCGGTCCAACGAGCAGTACTTC. This codes for CSASSRGRSNEQYF. V usage is TRBV20-1 and J usage is TRBJ2-7; a possible D gene is TRBD2 (5 bases). The V end was cut by 3 bases, the J end by 5 bases, with 17 bases between. Germline loops: CDR1 DFQATT, CDR2 SNEGSKA (reference sequence). The CDR3 is 14 residues long.

This clonotype was detected many times. The chain links TRBV5-6 to TRBJ1-6; unclear D gene. This CDR3 is built from 13 residues. V was clipped by 0 bases and J by 7 bases, with 5 bases between them. Germline CDR1 is SGHDT and CDR2 is YYEEEE. CDR3 residues: CASSLDRNSPLHF. The CDR3 DNA follows: TGTGCCAGCAGCTTGGACAGAAATTCACCCCTCCACTTT.

This clonotype appeared many times. The rearrangement links TRBV7-8 to TRBJ2-4; D remains unclear. This CDR3 is 14 amino acids long. The V gene's germline CDR1 is SGHVS and CDR2 FQNEAQ. V lost 5 bases, J lost 0 bases, and 8 bases lay in between. CDR3 coding DNA: TGTGCCAGCAGCCCGGGTATAGCCAAAAACATTCAGTACTTC. This encodes CASSPGIAKNIQYF.

The sample holds many counts of this clonotype. The rearrangement links TRBV4-2 to TRBJ1-5; no definite D call. V dropped 0 bases and J dropped 4 bases, with 13 bases sitting between them. The CDR3 consists of 16 residues. Germline values: CDR1 LGHNA, CDR2 YNFKEQ. The CDR3 loop reads CASSQDHGLPNQPQHF. The CDR3 region has the DNA TGTGCCAGCAGCCAAGATCATGGGTTACCTAATCAGCCCCAGCATTTT.

This clonotype was detected many times. The J gene is TRBJ1-2, the V gene TRBV12-3 or TRBV12-4, with a weak D call TRBD1 (6 bases). The CDR3 is 17 amino acids. The V end lost 2 bases, the J end lost 4 bases, and 20 bases lay between the germline ends. The CDR3 is CASSLRFGGASLYGYTF. The CDR3 DNA is TGTGCCAGCAGTTTAAGGTTCGGGGGGGCGTCTCTCTATGGCTACACCTTC.

This clonotype was picked up many times. The chain joins TRBV7-3 to TRBJ2-2; D is unresolved. CDR1 is SGHTA, CDR2 FQGTGA, per germline. The CDR3 is 14 residues long. Trimming removed 8 bases from V and 6 bases from J, with 16 bases in between. This CDR3 reads CASGSAIQPGELFF. CDR3 sequence (DNA): TGTGCCAGCGGGTCGGCTATCCAGCCCGGGGAGCTGTTTTTT.

A few counts support this clonotype. The V call is TRBV29-1, the J call TRBJ2-1; 12 bases line up with TRBD2. The CDR3 totals 13 residues. Germline V gene sequence: CDR1 SQVTM, CDR2 ANQGSEA. The CDR3: CTLRLAGDTEQFF. The CDR3 coding sequence is TGCACCTTACGACTAGCGGGGGATACTGAGCAGTTCTTC.

Ten or more counts support this clonotype. The chain is built from TRBV5-1 and TRBJ2-7; 7 nucleotides line up with TRBD1. V lost 2 bases to trimming and J lost 5 bases; unmatched junction nucleotides: 7. The CDR3 covers 14 residues. Germline assignment: CDR1 SGHRS and CDR2 YFSETQ. CDR3 nucleotide sequence: TGCGCCAGCAGCTTCCTAGGGGGCAACGACGAGCAGTACTTC. Residues: CASSFLGGNDEQYF.

This clonotype was recorded once. J is TRBJ2-3 and V is TRBV24-1; D is undetermined. The CDR3 has 12 amino acids. CDR1 and CDR2 from the germline V gene are KGHDR and SFDVKD. The V end lost 5 bases, the J end lost 2 bases, and 4 bases lay between the germline ends. This chain's CDR3 is CATSGSTDTQYF. CDR3 in DNA: TGTGCCACCAGTGGTTCCACAGATACGCAGTATTTT.

This clonotype showed up just a few times. The J gene is TRBJ1-5, the V gene TRBV20-1, with TRBD1 identical over 7 bases. The CDR3 has 15 amino acids. Germline lookup yields CDR1 DFQATT and CDR2 SNEGSKA (reference sequence). The junction had 7 bases not matched to a gene; V was cut back by 3 bases and J by 2 bases. CDR3 DNA: TGCAGTGCTAGTAAGAGACAGGGCCGCAATCAGCCCCAGCATTTT. Its protein product is CSASKRQGRNQPQHF.

Ten or more counts support this clonotype. The chain combines TRBV5-1 with TRBJ2-2; tentative D call: TRBD2 (5 bases). Germline V CDR1 and CDR2: SGHRS, YFSETQ. The V and J ends lost 3 bases and 4 bases respectively, with 13 bases between them. The CDR3 extends over 15 amino acids. The CDR3 nucleotides are TGCGCCAGCAGCTCCCTTGGGGAGTCCACCGGGGAGCTGTTTTTT. Protein: CASSSLGESTGELFF.